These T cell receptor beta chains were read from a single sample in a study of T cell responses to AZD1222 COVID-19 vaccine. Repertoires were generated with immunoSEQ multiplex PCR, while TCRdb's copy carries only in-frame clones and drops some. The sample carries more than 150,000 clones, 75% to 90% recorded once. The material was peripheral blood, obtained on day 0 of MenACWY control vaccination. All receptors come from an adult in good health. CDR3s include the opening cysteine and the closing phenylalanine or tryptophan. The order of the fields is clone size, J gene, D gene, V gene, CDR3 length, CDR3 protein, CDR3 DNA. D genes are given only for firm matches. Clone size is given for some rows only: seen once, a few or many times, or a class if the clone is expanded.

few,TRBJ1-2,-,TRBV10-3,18,CAIRPAGRVRGANYGYTF,TGTGCCATCAGGCCGGCGGGCAGGGTGAGAGGGGCTAACTATGGCTACACCTTC
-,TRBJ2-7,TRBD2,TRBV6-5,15,CASSYSAGGEYEQYF,TGTGCCAGCAGTTACTCGGCGGGGGGGGAATACGAGCAGTACTTC
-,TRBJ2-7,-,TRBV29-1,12,CSVDGGAYEQYF,TGCAGCGTTGATGGGGGAGCCTACGAGCAGTACTTC
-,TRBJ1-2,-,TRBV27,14,CASSNQGTPYGYTF,TGTGCCAGCAGTAATCAGGGTACTCCCTATGGCTACACCTTC
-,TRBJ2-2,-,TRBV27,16,CASSLWGLLNTGELFF,TGTGCCAGCAGTTTATGGGGTCTGCTGAACACCGGGGAGCTGTTTTTT
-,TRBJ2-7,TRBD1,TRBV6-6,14,CASSYSTGNGEQYF,TGTGCCAGCAGTTACTCGACAGGGAACGGCGAGCAGTACTTC
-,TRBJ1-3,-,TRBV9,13,CASSAVSGNTIYF,TGTGCCAGCAGCGCGGTGTCTGGAAACACCATATATTTT
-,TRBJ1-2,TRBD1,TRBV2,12,CATGQGNYGYTF,TGTGCCACCGGACAGGGCAACTATGGCTACACCTTC
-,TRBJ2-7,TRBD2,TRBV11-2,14,CASSSGTSWNEQYF,TGTGCCAGCAGCTCCGGGACTAGCTGGAACGAGCAGTACTTC
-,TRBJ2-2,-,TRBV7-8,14,CASSLVPDTGELFF,TGTGCCAGCAGCTTAGTCCCGGACACCGGGGAGCTGTTTTTT
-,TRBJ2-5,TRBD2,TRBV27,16,CASSFSTSGRGETQYF,TGTGCCAGCAGTTTCTCGACTAGCGGGAGGGGGGAGACCCAGTACTTC
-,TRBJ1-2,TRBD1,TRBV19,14,CASSITGVPEGYTF,TGTGCCAGTAGTATCACAGGGGTTCCGGAGGGCTACACCTTC
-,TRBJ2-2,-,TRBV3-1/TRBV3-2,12,CASSQERGELFF,TGTGCCAGCAGCCAAGAAAGAGGGGAGCTGTTTTTT
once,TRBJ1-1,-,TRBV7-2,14,CASSLERLNTEAFF,TGTGCCAGCAGCTTAGAGCGACTTAACACTGAAGCTTTCTTT
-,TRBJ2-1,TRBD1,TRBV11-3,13,CASSLEGQGRQFF,TGTGCCAGCAGCTTAGAAGGACAGGGTAGGCAGTTCTTC
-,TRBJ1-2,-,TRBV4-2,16,CASSQDQSAELYGYTF,TGTGCCAGCAGCCAAGACCAGTCGGCAGAACTGTATGGCTACACCTTC
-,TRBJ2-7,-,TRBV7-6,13,CASSLTEVNEQYF,TGTGCCAGCAGCTTAACCGAGGTGAACGAGCAGTACTTC
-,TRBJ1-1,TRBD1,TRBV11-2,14,CASSWGQGNTEAFF,TGTGCCAGCAGCTGGGGACAGGGGAACACTGAAGCTTTCTTT
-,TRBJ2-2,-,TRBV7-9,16,CASSLAQGPNTGELFF,TGTGCCAGCAGCTTAGCGCAGGGGCCGAACACCGGGGAGCTGTTTTTT
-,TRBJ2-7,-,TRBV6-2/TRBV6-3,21,CASSYSLSFDGKTGPPYEQYF,TGTGCCAGCAGTTACTCGTTGTCTTTCGACGGAAAGACAGGCCCTCCCTACGAGCAGTACTTC
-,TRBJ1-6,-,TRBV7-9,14,CASSLDTDNSPLHF,TGTGCCAGCAGCTTAGACACAGACAATTCACCCCTCCACTTT
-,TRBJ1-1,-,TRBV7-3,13,CASSLNLAGEAFF,TGTGCCAGCAGCTTAAATCTCGCGGGTGAAGCTTTCTTT
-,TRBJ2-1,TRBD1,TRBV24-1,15,CATEEPTGGRYEQFF,TGTGCCACCGAGGAACCAACAGGGGGCAGGTATGAGCAGTTCTTC
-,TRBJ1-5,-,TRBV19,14,CASSISMGDQPQHF,TGTGCCAGTAGTATCAGTATGGGGGATCAGCCCCAGCATTTT
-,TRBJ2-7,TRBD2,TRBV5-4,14,CASSPRGGSYEQYF,TGTGCCAGCAGCCCGAGGGGAGGGTCCTACGAGCAGTACTTC
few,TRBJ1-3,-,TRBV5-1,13,CASSRDSGNTIYF,TGCGCCAGCAGCAGGGACTCTGGAAACACCATATATTTT
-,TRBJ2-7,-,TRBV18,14,CASSPGSGSYEQYF,TGTGCCAGCTCCCCAGGGAGTGGAAGCTACGAGCAGTACTTC
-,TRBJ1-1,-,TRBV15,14,CATSRPQGATEAFF,TGTGCCACCAGCAGACCACAGGGAGCCACTGAAGCTTTCTTT
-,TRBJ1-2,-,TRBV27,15,CASKIRPHMGYGYTF,TGTGCCAGCAAAATCCGACCGCATATGGGCTATGGCTACACCTTC